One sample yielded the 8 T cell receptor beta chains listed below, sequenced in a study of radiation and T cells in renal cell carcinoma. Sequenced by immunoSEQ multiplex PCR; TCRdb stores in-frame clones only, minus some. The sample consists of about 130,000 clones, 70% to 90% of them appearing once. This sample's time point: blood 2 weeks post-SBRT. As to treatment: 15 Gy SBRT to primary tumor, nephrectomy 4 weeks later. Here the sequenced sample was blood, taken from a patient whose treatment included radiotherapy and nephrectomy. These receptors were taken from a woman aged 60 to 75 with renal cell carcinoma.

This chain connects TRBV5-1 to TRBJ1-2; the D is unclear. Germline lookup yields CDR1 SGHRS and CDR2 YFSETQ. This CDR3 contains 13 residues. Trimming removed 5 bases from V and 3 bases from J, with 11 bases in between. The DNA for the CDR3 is TGCGCCAGCAGTCTCGCAGCTGACTATGGCTACACCTTC. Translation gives CASSLAADYGYTF. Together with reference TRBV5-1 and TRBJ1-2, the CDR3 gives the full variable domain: KAGVTQTPRYLIKTRGQQVTLSCSPISGHRSVSWYQQTPGQGLQFLFEYFSETQRNKGNFPGRFSGRQFSNSRSEMNVSTLELGDSALYLCASSLAADYGYTFGSGTRLTVV.

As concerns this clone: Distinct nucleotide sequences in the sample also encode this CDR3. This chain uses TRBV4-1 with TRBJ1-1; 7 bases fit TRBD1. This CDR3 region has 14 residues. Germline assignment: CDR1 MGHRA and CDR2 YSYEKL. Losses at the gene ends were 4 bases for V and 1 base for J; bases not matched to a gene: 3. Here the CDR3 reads CASSRQGGNTEAFF. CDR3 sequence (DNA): TGCGCCAGCAGCCGCCAGGGGGGGAACACTGAAGCTTTCTTT.

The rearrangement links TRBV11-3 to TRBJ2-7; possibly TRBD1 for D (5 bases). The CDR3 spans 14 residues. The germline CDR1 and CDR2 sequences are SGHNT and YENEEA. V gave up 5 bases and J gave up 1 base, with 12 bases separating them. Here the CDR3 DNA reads TGTGCCAGCAGCGCCGACAGCCTTTCCTACGAGCAGTACTTC. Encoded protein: CASSADSLSYEQYF.

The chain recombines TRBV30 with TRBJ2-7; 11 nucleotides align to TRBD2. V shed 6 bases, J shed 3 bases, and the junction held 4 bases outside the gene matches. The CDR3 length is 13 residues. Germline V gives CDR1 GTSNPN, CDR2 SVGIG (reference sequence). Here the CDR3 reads CACATSGVYEQYF. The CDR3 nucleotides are TGTGCCTGCGCGACTAGCGGGGTCTACGAGCAGTACTTC.

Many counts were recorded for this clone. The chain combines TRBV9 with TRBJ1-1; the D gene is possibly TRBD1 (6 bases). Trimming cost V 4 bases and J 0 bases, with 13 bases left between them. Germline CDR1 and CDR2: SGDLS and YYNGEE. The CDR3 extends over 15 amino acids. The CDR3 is CASSPYQGLNTEAFF. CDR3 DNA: TGTGCCAGCAGCCCATATCAGGGGCTGAACACTGAAGCTTTCTTT.

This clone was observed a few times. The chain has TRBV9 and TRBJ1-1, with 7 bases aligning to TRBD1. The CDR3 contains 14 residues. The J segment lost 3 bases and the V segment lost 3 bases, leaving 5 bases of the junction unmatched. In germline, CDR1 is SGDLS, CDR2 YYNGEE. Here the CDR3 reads CASSERQGHTEAFF. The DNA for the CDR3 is TGTGCCAGCAGCGAAAGACAGGGACACACTGAAGCTTTCTTT. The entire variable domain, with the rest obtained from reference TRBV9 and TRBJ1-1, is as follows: DSGVTQTPKHLITATGQRVTLRCSPRSGDLSVYWYQQSLDQGLQFLIQYYNGEERAKGNILERFSAQQFPDLHSELNLSSLELGDSALYFCASSERQGHTEAFFGQGTRLTVV.

CDR3: CSVEGVVGYTF. CDR3 nucleotide sequence: TGCAGCGTTGAAGGGGTGGTAGGCTACACCTTC. The V gene is TRBV29-1, the J gene TRBJ1-2; D uncertain. Germline V gene lookup returns CDR1 SQVTM and CDR2 ANQGSEA. The CDR3 totals 11 residues. Trimming shortened V by 1 base and J by 8 bases, and 8 bases separated the two germline ends.

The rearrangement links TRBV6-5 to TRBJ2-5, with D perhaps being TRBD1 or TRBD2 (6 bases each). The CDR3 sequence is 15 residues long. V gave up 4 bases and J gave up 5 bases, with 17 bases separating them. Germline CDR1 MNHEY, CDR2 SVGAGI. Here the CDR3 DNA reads TGTGCCAGCAGTTCTGGTGGGGGGCTAGGGGAGACCCAGTACTTC. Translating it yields CASSSGGGLGETQYF.